This note documents a single TCR beta chain sequence. Its antigen remains unidentified. This entry is derived from a study of Ad26.COV2.S vaccination and SARS-CoV-2 variants. Here immunoSEQ multiplex PCR was the method, and the copy in TCRdb shows in-frame clones only, minus some. The sample contains about 350,000 clones, about 90% of which appear only once. V lost 4 bases, J lost 3 bases, and 9 bases stayed unmatched. CDR1 is MGHRA, CDR2 YSYEKL, per germline. The CDR3 loop spans 17 amino acids. Findings of the study overall: Measures of TCR breadth and depth may have fallen short of total T cell responses.

V usage is TRBV4-1 and J usage is TRBJ2-3; 11 nucleotides match TRBD1. This clonotype was obtained from a human donor who had recovered from COVID-19. The input for sequencing was peripheral blood, taken after recovery from COVID-19. Here the CDR3 reads CASSPSTGTGGTDTQYF. As DNA, the CDR3 is TGCGCCAGCAGCCCTTCGACCGGGACAGGGGGAACAGATACGCAGTATTTT.